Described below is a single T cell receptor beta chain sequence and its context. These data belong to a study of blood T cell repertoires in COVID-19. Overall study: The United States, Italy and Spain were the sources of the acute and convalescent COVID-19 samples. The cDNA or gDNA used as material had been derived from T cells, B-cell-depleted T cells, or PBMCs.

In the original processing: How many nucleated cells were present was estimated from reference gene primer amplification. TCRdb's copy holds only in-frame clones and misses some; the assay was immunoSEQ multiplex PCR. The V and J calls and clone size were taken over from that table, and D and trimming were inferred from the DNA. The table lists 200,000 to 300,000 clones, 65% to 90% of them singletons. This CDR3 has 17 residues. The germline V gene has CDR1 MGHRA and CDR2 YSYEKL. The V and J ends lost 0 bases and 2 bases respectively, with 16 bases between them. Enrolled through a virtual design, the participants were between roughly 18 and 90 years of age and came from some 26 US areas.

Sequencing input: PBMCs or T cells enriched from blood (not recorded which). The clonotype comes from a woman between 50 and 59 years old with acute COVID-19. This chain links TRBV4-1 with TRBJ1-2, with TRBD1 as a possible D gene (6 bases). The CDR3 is CASSQEADGRGNYGYTF. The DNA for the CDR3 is TGCGCCAGCAGCCAAGAGGCGGACGGCAGGGGCAACTATGGCTACACCTTC.